The 27 T cell receptor beta chains below all came from one sample that was sequenced in a study of vaccination effects on CD4 cells after COVID-19. Sequencing followed a ViraFEST assay step that expanded antigen-specific CD4+ T cells with viral peptide pools. Between days 10 and 11 of culture, CD4+ T cells were separated out. Clones were read by immunoSEQ multiplex PCR, and TCRdb kept only the in-frame ones, dropping some. Among approximately 87,000 clones listed, approximately 74% were seen once. Antigens for these TCRs are unknown. The sequenced sample was CD4+ T cells from PBMCs cultured with HCoV-229E spike peptides, obtained before COVID-19 vaccination. Receptors were obtained from a human donor who received a COVID-19 vaccine.

The chain joins TRBV19 to TRBJ1-5; D might be TRBD1 (5 bases). The CDR3 consists of 15 residues. With 3 bases removed from V and 6 bases from J, the gap between germline ends came to 15 bases. CDR1 is LNHDA and CDR2 is SQIVND in the germline V gene (reference sequence). CDR3 nucleotide sequence: TGTGCCAGTAGTATCGAGGCACAGGTGTTTCAGCCCCAGCATTTT. This codes for CASSIEAQVFQPQHF. Variable domain in full (rest from reference TRBV19 and TRBJ1-5): DGGITQSPKYLFRKEGQNVTLSCEQNLNHDAMYWYRQDPGQGLRLIYYSQIVNDFQKGDIAEGYSVSREKKESFPLTVTSAQKNPTAFYLCASSIEAQVFQPQHFGDGTRLSIL.

The chain uses TRBV18 and TRBJ2-7; perhaps TRBD2 as D (6 bases). Per germline, CDR1 KGHSH and CDR2 LQKENI. V was pared by 4 bases and J by 1 base, with 11 bases between. The CDR3 is made up of 14 amino acids. Here the CDR3 DNA reads TGTGCCAGCTCACAAGGCGGAGGGTCCTACGAGCAGTACGTC. Protein: CASSQGGGSYEQYV.

The chain links TRBV19 to TRBJ1-1; D is ambiguous. Germline lookup yields CDR1 LNHDA and CDR2 SQIVND (reference sequence). The CDR3 contains 12 residues. Trimming stripped 8 bases from V and 1 base from J, with 8 bases between. This CDR3 is CASRTANTEAFF. The CDR3 nucleotides are TGTGCCAGTCGGACGGCGAACACTGAAGCTTTCTTT.

This clone was detected a few times. The chain recombines TRBV2 with TRBJ2-1, with 7 bases that match TRBD1. CDR1 and CDR2 (germline): SNHLY, FYNNEI. Trimming at V came to 8 bases and at J to 2 bases, leaving 9 bases not matched to a gene. CDR3 length: 15 residues. DNA for the CDR3: TGTGCCAGCGGGAGACAGGGATCTACCTACAATGAGCAGTTCTTC. It encodes CASGRQGSTYNEQFF.

The chain uses TRBV1 and TRBJ2-1; the table names TRBD1, a call not compared with the DNA. TRBV1 counts as a pseudogene. The CDR3 runs to 16 residues. Here the CDR3 reads CTSSQRMGDSYNEQFF. The CDR3 nucleotides are TGCACCAGCAGCCAACGAATGGGGGACAGTTACAATGAGCAGTTCTTC.

The genes are TRBV5-1 and TRBJ2-6, with D maybe TRBD1 (5 bases). V was cut by 5 bases and J by 0 bases, with 6 bases left in between. CDR3 length: 14 amino acids. Per germline, CDR1 SGHRS and CDR2 YFSETQ. CDR3 nucleotide sequence: TGCGCCAGCAGAGGGGCCTCTGGGGCCAACGTCCTGACTTTC. This translates into CASRGASGANVLTF. Using reference TRBV5-1 and TRBJ2-6 for the parts outside the CDR3, the full variable domain is KAGVTQTPRYLIKTRGQQVTLSCSPISGHRSVSWYQQTPGQGLQFLFEYFSETQRNKGNFPGRFSGRQFSNSRSEMNVSTLELGDSALYLCASRGASGANVLTFGAGSRLTVL.

The J gene is TRBJ2-1, the V gene TRBV20-1; D gene uncertain. This CDR3 has 11 amino acids. Looked up from germline, CDR1 is DFQATT and CDR2 is SNEGSKA (reference sequence). The ends were cut back, 3 bases at V and 7 bases at J, with 7 bases in the middle. CDR3 DNA: TGCAGTGCTAGCCGAGGTAATGAGCAGTTCTTC. Its translation: CSASRGNEQFF.

The J gene is TRBJ2-2, the V gene TRBV5-4; D is possibly TRBD2 (7 bases). This CDR3 spans 15 amino acids. The V end lost 4 bases, the J end lost 5 bases, and 15 bases lay between the germline ends. CDR1 and CDR2 from the germline V gene are SGHNT and YYREEE (reference sequence). The CDR3 is CASSPRGGQTGELFF. The CDR3 coding sequence is TGTGCCAGCAGCCCGAGGGGGGGCCAAACCGGGGAGCTGTTTTTT.

The CDR3 here is CASSDGTSGVAKNIQYF. CDR3 coding DNA: TGTGCCAGTTCGGATGGGACTAGCGGTGTAGCCAAAAACATTCAGTACTTC. This rearrangement joins TRBV7-2 to TRBJ2-4, with TRBD2 identical over 11 bases. The CDR3 consists of 17 residues. The germline CDR1 and CDR2 sequences are SGHTA and FQGNSA. Unmatched junction bases numbered 10, after V lost 9 bases and J lost 0 bases.

This CDR3 is CASSYRSSSTDTQYF. CDR3 coding DNA: TGTGCCAGCAGTTACAGGTCTTCTAGCACAGATACGCAGTATTTT. J is TRBJ2-3 and V is TRBV6-6; no reliable D call. The CDR3 loop spans 15 amino acids. Trimming took 2 bases from V and 0 from J, leaving 9 bases between them. The germline V gene encodes CDR1 MNHNY and CDR2 SVGAGI (reference sequence).

The chain employs TRBV2 and TRBJ2-5, with D hard to call. The CDR3 has 14 amino acids. V was shortened by 4 bases and J by 0 bases, with 9 bases between the two germline ends. Looked up from germline, CDR1 is SNHLY and CDR2 is FYNNEI. CDR3 nucleotides: TGTGCCAGCAGTGTAAGAAGGTACCAAGAGACCCAGTACTTC. Protein sequence: CASSVRRYQETQYF.

The count of this clone is one. The genes are TRBV4-1 and TRBJ1-4; D gene unclear. V lost 1 base to trimming and J lost 7 bases, with 16 bases between them. The germline CDR1 and CDR2 sequences are MGHRA and YSYEKL. CDR3 length: 16 residues. This chain's CDR3 is CASSQGPFGRSEKLFF. CDR3 sequence (DNA): TGCGCCAGCAGCCAAGGCCCTTTTGGGCGGAGTGAAAAACTGTTTTTT.

The chain uses TRBV5-1 and TRBJ1-2; maybe TRBD1 (5 bases). Germline V gene data show CDR1 as SGHRS and CDR2 as YFSETQ. V was pared by 3 bases and J by 7 bases, with 19 bases between. The CDR3 extends over 15 amino acids. The CDR3 sequence is CASSSDSIPLGGYTF. CDR3 DNA sequence: TGCGCCAGCAGCTCAGACAGCATCCCATTAGGTGGCTACACCTTC. Full variable domain (remainder filled in from reference TRBV5-1 and TRBJ1-2): KAGVTQTPRYLIKTRGQQVTLSCSPISGHRSVSWYQQTPGQGLQFLFEYFSETQRNKGNFPGRFSGRQFSNSRSEMNVSTLELGDSALYLCASSSDSIPLGGYTFGSGTRLTVV.

V is TRBV2 and J is TRBJ2-5, with unresolved D. Looked up from germline, CDR1 is SNHLY and CDR2 is FYNNEI. Trimming took off 5 bases at V and 5 bases at J, with 6 bases between the two ends. The CDR3 covers 11 residues. The CDR3 DNA is TGTGCCAGCAGTAAGAAGGAGACCCAGTACTTC. Protein product: CASSKKETQYF.

The V gene is TRBV12-3 or TRBV12-4, the J gene TRBJ1-4, with D possibly matching TRBD1 (5 bases). The CDR3 has 13 amino acids. Trimming took off 2 bases at V and 8 bases at J, with 9 bases between the two ends. CDR3: CASSLRQGEKLFF. The CDR3 DNA reads TGTGCCAGCAGTTTAAGGCAGGGCGAAAAACTGTTTTTT.

The chain links TRBV30 to TRBJ1-1; TRBD1 matches 7 bases. Germline CDR1 is GTSNPN and CDR2 is SVGIG (reference sequence). Losses at the gene ends were 4 bases for V and 3 bases for J; bases not matched to a gene: 8. CDR3 size: 14 residues. The CDR3 DNA reads TGTGCCTGGACGAAATTCCAGGGGGACACTGAAGCTTTCTTT. Translation gives CAWTKFQGDTEAFF.

The chain is built from TRBV7-8 and TRBJ1-4; D is perhaps TRBD1 (5 bases). The V gene's germline CDR1 is SGHVS and CDR2 FQNEAQ. With 0 bases removed from V and 3 bases from J, the gap between germline ends came to 8 bases. The CDR3 length is 15 residues. The CDR3 region is CASSLAGAANEKLFF. Here the CDR3 DNA reads TGTGCCAGCAGCTTAGCAGGGGCCGCTAATGAAAAACTGTTTTTT.

In this sample, this clone turned up once. The chain links TRBV18 to TRBJ1-3; tentative D call: TRBD1 (5 bases). Between the trimmed V and J ends, which lost 7 bases and 0 bases, there was a span of 13 bases. The V gene's germline CDR1 is KGHSH and CDR2 LQKENI. The CDR3 has 15 amino acids. The CDR3 here is CASWNPGGSGNTIYF. CDR3 nucleotides: TGTGCCAGCTGGAACCCTGGGGGCTCTGGAAACACCATATATTTT.

V gene TRBV2 combines with J gene TRBJ2-2; 9 positions agree with TRBD1. Germline V lookup: CDR1 SNHLY, CDR2 FYNNEI. The CDR3 has 15 amino acids. J lost 4 bases, V lost 7 bases, and 7 bases had no gene match. The CDR3 sequence is CASTSQGARTGELFF. In nucleotides, the CDR3 is TGTGCCAGCACCTCACAGGGGGCGCGCACCGGGGAGCTGTTTTTT.

The DNA for the CDR3 is TGTGCCAGCAGTTTTGGGGGGGGCCGGATGATCACAGATACGCAGTATTTT. Translated, it gives CASSFGGGRMITDTQYF. The chain is built from TRBV27 and TRBJ2-3, with a possible D match to TRBD2 (7 bases). Trimming shortened V by 3 bases and J by 2 bases, and 18 bases separated the two germline ends. CDR3 length equals 17 residues. Germline-derived CDR1 and CDR2 are MNHEY and SMNVEV (reference sequence).

The V and J genes are TRBV7-2 and TRBJ2-5, with D perhaps matching TRBD1 (6 bases). The CDR3 has 14 residues. Trimming removed 4 bases from V and 4 bases from J, with 13 bases in between. CDR1 SGHTA and CDR2 FQGNSA come from the germline V gene. This CDR3 is CASSSKTGLETQYF. The CDR3 nucleotides are TGTGCCAGCAGCTCTAAAACAGGGCTAGAGACCCAGTACTTC.

This chain connects TRBV7-7 to TRBJ2-5; the D gene is possibly TRBD1 (5 bases). This CDR3 is built from 17 residues. Germline CDR1 reads SSHAT; CDR2 reads FNYEAQ (reference sequence). V gave up 0 bases and J gave up 0 bases, with 14 bases separating them. The CDR3 is CASSLAVRVPYQETQYF. In DNA form, the CDR3 reads TGTGCCAGCAGCTTAGCGGTCAGGGTTCCCTACCAAGAGACCCAGTACTTC.

This clone was recorded a few times. V gene TRBV28 combines with J gene TRBJ1-5; D not resolved. Germline V lookup: CDR1 MDHEN, CDR2 SYDVKM. V lost 1 base and J 5 bases, leaving 12 bases between the germline ends. The CDR3 covers 15 residues. The CDR3 region is CASSLYGSLHQPQHF. In DNA form, the CDR3 reads TGTGCCAGCAGTTTATACGGAAGCTTACATCAGCCCCAGCATTTT.

This chain uses TRBV5-6 with TRBJ2-2; D gene uncertain. Germline V gives CDR1 SGHDT, CDR2 YYEEEE. Trimming pared 1 base from V and 9 bases from J, leaving 4 bases between. The CDR3 spans 11 residues. The CDR3 DNA sequence: TGTGCCAGCAGCTTGTCCAGGGAGCTGTTTTTT. As protein: CASSLSRELFF.

The gene calls are TRBV2 and TRBJ2-5; tentatively, D is TRBD2 (5 bases). Trimming pared 7 bases from V and 4 bases from J, leaving 10 bases between. Germline V gene sequence: CDR1 SNHLY, CDR2 FYNNEI. The CDR3 is 12 amino acids. The CDR3, as DNA: TGTGCCAGCAAGGTGGCGGGAGAGACCCAGTACTTC. The encoded protein is CASKVAGETQYF.

The chain uses TRBV7-2 and TRBJ2-5; D remains ambiguous. CDR1 SGHTA and CDR2 FQGNSA come from the germline V gene. V was clipped by 5 bases and J by 5 bases, with 18 bases between them. The CDR3 covers 15 residues. The CDR3 DNA reads TGTGCCAGCAGCCTTAGTTACCCGCAGAGGGAGACCCAGTACTTC. Its translation: CASSLSYPQRETQYF.

The CDR3 DNA sequence: TGTGCCAGTAGTATTTTATCCTCCGGCAATCAGCCCCAGCATTTT. The encoded protein is CASSILSSGNQPQHF. This chain uses TRBV19 with TRBJ1-5; D remains unclear. The CDR3 is made up of 15 amino acids. The germline gives CDR1 LNHDA, CDR2 SQIVND (reference sequence). The V gene lost 3 bases and the J gene lost 2 bases, with 11 bases spanning the gap.